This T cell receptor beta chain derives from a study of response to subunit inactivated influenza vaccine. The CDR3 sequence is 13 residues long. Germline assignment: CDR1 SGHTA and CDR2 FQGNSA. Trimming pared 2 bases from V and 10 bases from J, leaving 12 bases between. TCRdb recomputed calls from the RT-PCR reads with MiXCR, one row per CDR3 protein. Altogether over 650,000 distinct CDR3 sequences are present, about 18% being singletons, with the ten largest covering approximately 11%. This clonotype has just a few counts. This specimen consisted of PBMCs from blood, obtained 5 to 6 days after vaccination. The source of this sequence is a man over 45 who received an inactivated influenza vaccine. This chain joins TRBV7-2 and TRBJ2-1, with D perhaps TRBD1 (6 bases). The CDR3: CASSLSSGTEQFF. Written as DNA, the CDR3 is TGTGCCAGCAGCTTATCATCTGGGACAGAGCAGTTCTTC.